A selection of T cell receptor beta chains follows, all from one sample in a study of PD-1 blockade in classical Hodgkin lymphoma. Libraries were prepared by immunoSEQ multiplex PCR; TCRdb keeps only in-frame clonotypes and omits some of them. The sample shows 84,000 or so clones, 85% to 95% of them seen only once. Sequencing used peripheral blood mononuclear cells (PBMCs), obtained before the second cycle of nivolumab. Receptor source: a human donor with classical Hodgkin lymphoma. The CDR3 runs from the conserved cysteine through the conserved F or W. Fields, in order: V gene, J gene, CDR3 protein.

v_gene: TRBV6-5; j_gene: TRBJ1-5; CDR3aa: CASSYGGGQPQHF
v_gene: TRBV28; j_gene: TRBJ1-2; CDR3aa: CASSSPGRGYGYTF
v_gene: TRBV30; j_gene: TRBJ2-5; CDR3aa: CAWKATAIRETQYF
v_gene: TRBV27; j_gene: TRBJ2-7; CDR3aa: CASSAGYGYEQYF
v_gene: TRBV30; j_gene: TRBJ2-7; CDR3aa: CAWVSGEATYEQYF
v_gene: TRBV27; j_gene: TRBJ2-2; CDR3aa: CASSHDRGRPGELFF
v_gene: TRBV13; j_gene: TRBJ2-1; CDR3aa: CASSIGLAGDGEQFF
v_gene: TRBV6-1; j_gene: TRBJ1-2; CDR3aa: CASSGLRPGTGGGYTF
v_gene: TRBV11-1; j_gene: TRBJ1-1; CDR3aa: CASSLFGGDTEAFF
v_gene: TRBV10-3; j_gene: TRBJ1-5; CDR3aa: CAISDSNRGSGSNQPQHF
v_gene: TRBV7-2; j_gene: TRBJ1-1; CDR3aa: CASSLGGGAFAEAFF
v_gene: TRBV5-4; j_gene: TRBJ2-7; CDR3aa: CASSLALGTDYEQYF
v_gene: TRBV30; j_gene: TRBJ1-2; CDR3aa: CAGTGTFYGYTF
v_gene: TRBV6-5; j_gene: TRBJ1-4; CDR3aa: CASSPYRGQDEKLFF
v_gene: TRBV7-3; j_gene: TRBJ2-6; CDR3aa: CACRLLGGANVLTF
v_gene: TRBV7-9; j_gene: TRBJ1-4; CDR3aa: CASSGKTGTGNEKLFF
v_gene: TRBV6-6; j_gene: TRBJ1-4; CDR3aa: CASSSDAGWVEKLFF
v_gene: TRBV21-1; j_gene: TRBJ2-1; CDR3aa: CASSKGLVAVVKISYNEQFF
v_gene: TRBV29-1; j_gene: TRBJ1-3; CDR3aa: CSVEGTGGNTIYF
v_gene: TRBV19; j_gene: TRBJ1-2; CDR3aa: CASSKAHSTATIYGYTF
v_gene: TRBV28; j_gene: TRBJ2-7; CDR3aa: CASSLAGRYEQYF
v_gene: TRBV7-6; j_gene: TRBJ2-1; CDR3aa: CASSLQYNEQFF
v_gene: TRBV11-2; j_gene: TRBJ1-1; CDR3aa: CASSVQLNTEAFF
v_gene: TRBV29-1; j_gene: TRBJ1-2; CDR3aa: CSAADRVYGYTF
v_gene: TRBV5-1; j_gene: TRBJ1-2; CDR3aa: CASRSWRTPIDNYGYTF
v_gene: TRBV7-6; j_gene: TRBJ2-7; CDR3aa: CASSLSSGGLEQYF
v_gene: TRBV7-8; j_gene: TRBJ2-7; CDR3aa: CASSSPSLGWRNEQYF
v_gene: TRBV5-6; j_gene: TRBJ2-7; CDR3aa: CASSLGPGRQAYEQYF
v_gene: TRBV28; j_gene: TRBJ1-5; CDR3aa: CASSLRQGIGNQPQHF
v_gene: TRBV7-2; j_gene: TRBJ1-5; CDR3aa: CASSLNPGGEPQHF
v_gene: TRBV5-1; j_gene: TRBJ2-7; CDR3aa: CASSLVDSEQYF
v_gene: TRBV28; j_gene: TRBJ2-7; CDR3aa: CASSFMGAPDLYEQYF
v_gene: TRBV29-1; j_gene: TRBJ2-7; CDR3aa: CSVRRQGVGPYEQYF
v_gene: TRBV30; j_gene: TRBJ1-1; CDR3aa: CAWGGHRMNTEAFF
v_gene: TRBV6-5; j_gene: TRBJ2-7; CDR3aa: CASSYSGLPYYEQYF
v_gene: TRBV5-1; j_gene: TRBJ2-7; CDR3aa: CASSLGLVGFYEQYF
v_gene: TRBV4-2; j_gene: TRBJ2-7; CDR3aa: CASSQEGEQYF
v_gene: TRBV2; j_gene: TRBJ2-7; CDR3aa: CASSGAYEQYF
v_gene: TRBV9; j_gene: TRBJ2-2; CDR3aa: CASSAPREGPNTGELFF
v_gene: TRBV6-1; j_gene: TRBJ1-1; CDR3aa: CASSVDPLNTEAFF
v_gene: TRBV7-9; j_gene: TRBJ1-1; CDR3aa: CASSLPGQTNTEAFF
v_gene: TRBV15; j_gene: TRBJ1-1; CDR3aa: CATSRDRMGNTEAFF
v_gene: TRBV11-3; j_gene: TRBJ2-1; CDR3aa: CASSPPWTSGRAHEQFF
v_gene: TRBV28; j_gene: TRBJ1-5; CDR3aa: CASTPMAPGQDHNNLPPQHF
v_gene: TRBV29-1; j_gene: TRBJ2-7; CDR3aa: CSVEGGTSGRKGAYEQYF
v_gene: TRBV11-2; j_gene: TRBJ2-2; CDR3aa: CASSSYTGELFF
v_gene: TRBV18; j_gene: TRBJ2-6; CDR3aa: CASSLGQTRANVLTF
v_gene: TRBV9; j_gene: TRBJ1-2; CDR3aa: CASSGGDRLNYGYTF
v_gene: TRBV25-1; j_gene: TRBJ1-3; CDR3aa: CASTTAPGNTIYF
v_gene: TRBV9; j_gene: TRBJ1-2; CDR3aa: CASSVGSYGYTF
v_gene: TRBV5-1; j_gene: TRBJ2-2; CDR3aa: CASSLGAAPNTGELFF